This T cell receptor (beta chain) was observed in a study of CD8+ T cells in alopecia areata. The V end was cut by 6 bases, the J end by 3 bases, with 17 bases between. The CDR3 totals 15 residues. CDR1 is SNHLY, CDR2 FYNNEI, per germline. This clone was counted only a few times. Specified treatment: oral pan-JAK inhibitor, 5-10 mg twice daily. Reverse transcribed after extraction, RNA yielded cDNA as the sequencing template. Assay: immunoSEQ multiplex PCR; the TCRdb copy retains only in-frame clones and omits some. Of over 120,000 clones listed, 54% are singletons. This receptor was identified in a human donor with alopecia areata. Sequencing used CD8+ T cells sorted from blood, obtained at week 4, from a patient treated with tofacitinib. V gene TRBV2 combines with J gene TRBJ1-2; possibly TRBD1 for D (5 bases). The CDR3 DNA sequence: TGTGCCAGCAGGCGGGAGGGGCTGTTGGACTATGGCTACACCTTC. Amino acid sequence: CASRREGLLDYGYTF.